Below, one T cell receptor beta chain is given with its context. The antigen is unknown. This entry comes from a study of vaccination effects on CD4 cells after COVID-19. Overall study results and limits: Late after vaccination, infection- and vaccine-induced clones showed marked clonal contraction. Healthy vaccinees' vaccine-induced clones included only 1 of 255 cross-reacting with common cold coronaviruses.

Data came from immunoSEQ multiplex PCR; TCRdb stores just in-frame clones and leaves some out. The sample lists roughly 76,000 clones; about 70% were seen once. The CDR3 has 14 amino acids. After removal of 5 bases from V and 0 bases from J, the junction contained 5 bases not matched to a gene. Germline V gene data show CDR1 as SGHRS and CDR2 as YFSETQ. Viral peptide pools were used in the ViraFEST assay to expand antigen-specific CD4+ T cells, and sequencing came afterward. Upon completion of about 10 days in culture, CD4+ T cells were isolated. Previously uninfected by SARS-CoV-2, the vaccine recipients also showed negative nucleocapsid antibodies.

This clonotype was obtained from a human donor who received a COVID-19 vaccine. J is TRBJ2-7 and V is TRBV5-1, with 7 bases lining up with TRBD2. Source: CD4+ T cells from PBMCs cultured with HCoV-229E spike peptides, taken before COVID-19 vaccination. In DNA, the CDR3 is TGCGCCAGCAGATACTCTAGCGGCTCCTACGAGCAGTACGTC. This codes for CASRYSSGSYEQYV.